A few counts support the clone carrying this T cell receptor beta chain. As yet, its antigen is unknown. The record originates from a study of T cell responses to AZD1222 COVID-19 vaccine. In the study overall: Doses given second, at about 4 or about 12 weeks, were pooled. Whole-study findings and limits: Spike-specific TCR breadth and depth went up after people got two AZD1222 doses. None of the repertoires were sampled until the peak T cell response had passed.

CDR1 is MNHEY, CDR2 SMNVEV, per germline (reference sequence). CDR3 length equals 13 residues. The ends were cut back, 5 bases at V and 0 bases at J, with 8 bases in the middle. Only in-frame clones appear in the TCRdb table, and some are missing; sequencing was by immunoSEQ multiplex PCR. Of tens of thousands of clones in the sample, more than 70% are singletons; the top ten hold around 20%. This sequence joins TRBV27 and TRBJ2-7; D may be TRBD2 (6 bases). Sequencing used peripheral blood, obtained on day 0 of AZD1222 vaccination. The receptor's source is an adult in good health. CDR3 in amino acids: CASSGGYSYEQYF. The CDR3 bases are TGTGCCAGCAGTGGGGGGTACTCCTACGAGCAGTACTTC.